What follows are 16 T cell receptor beta chains derived from one specimen sequenced in a study of T cell changes during pregnancy in multiple sclerosis. Data came from immunoSEQ multiplex PCR; TCRdb stores just in-frame clones and leaves some out. This sample has approximately 89,000 clones, with about 95% found just once. Source: peripheral blood, taken in the third trimester of pregnancy. All receptors come from a female donor with multiple sclerosis, enrolled in a pregnancy study.

This chain's CDR3 is CAWRTGYNSPLHF. The CDR3 nucleotides read TGTGCCTGGAGAACAGGGTATAATTCACCCCTCCACTTT. The V gene is TRBV30, the J gene TRBJ1-6, with D perhaps matching TRBD1 (6 bases). The ends were cut back, 3 bases at V and 4 bases at J, with 7 bases in the middle. The CDR3 has 13 residues. Germline V gene sequence: CDR1 GTSNPN, CDR2 SVGIG (reference sequence).

V is TRBV5-1 and J is TRBJ2-7; 9 nucleotides agree with TRBD1. The CDR3 sequence is 15 residues long. The junction had 7 bases not matched to a gene; V was cut back by 3 bases and J by 3 bases. Germline V gene sequence: CDR1 SGHRS, CDR2 YFSETQ. Here the CDR3 reads CASSYSGTGIYEQYF. CDR3 sequence (DNA): TGCGCCAGCAGCTACTCCGGGACAGGGATCTACGAGCAGTACTTC.

The genes are TRBV4-2 and TRBJ2-7; 9 bases fit TRBD2. The V gene end was trimmed by 0 bases and the J gene end by 3 bases; junction bases not matched to a gene: 6. The CDR3 has 16 amino acids. Per the germline V gene, CDR1 is LGHNA and CDR2 is YNFKEQ. The CDR3 region has the DNA TGTGCCAGCAGCCAAGAAGGCGGTAGCGGGGGCTACGAGCAGTACTTC. Translating it yields CASSQEGGSGGYEQYF.

The chain couples TRBV18 to TRBJ1-2; no clear D. The CDR3 has 15 residues. Germline-derived CDR1 and CDR2 are KGHSH and LQKENI. Trimming left V 5 bases short and J 2 bases short, with 15 bases between. The CDR3 coding sequence is TGTGCCAGCTCAAGGGAGGGCCCCCCAAACTATGGCTACACCTTC. It translates to CASSREGPPNYGYTF.

The rearrangement uses TRBV5-1 and TRBJ2-3; a weak D match, TRBD1 (6 bases). The CDR3 has 12 amino acids. CDR1 is SGHRS and CDR2 is YFSETQ in the germline V gene. V lost 0 bases, J lost 9 bases, and 8 bases lay in between. In DNA form, the CDR3 reads TGCGCCAGCAGCTTGGCCAGGGGAACGCAGTATTTT. Translation gives CASSLARGTQYF.

The chain has TRBV5-6 and TRBJ2-2, with 8 bases matching TRBD1. The germline V gene encodes CDR1 SGHDT and CDR2 YYEEEE. V gave up 4 bases and J gave up 3 bases; unmatched junction bases: 11. The CDR3 runs to 17 residues. The CDR3 loop reads CASSHGQGYLDTGELFF. Here the CDR3 DNA reads TGTGCCAGCAGCCACGGACAGGGCTATTTGGACACCGGGGAGCTGTTTTTT. Full variable domain (outside the CDR3, taken from reference TRBV5-6 and TRBJ2-2): DAGVTQSPTHLIKTRGQQVTLRCSPKSGHDTVSWYQQALGQGPQFIFQYYEEEERQRGNFPDRFSGHQFPNYSSELNVNALLLGDSALYLCASSHGQGYLDTGELFFGEGSRLTVL.

In its sample, this clone was seen once. The chain is built from TRBV11-3 and TRBJ2-2, with D tentatively TRBD1 (5 bases). The germline V gene has CDR1 SGHNT and CDR2 YENEEA. With 6 bases removed from V and 0 bases from J, the gap between germline ends came to 8 bases. This CDR3 spans 14 amino acids. The CDR3 DNA reads as TGTGCCAGCAGGTTGACAGCGAACACCGGGGAGCTGTTTTTT. As protein: CASRLTANTGELFF.

V and J are TRBV6-1 and TRBJ2-1; 7 nucleotides line up with TRBD2. J was trimmed by 8 bases and V by 6 bases; bases with no gene match: 13. Germline loops: CDR1 MNHNS, CDR2 SASEGT. The CDR3 has 15 amino acids. The DNA of the CDR3 is TGTGCCAGCAGCTCGCGGGGGTCGGTTGGCGATGAGCAGTTCTTC. Translating it yields CASSSRGSVGDEQFF.

The chain carries TRBV19 and TRBJ1-6, with D possibly matching TRBD1 (6 bases). This CDR3 region has 15 residues. V was trimmed by 9 bases and J by 1 base, leaving 13 bases between them. Germline V gene lookup returns CDR1 LNHDA and CDR2 SQIVND (reference sequence). The CDR3 sequence: CASKHRESYNSPLHF. CDR3 DNA sequence: TGTGCCAGCAAGCACAGGGAGTCCTATAATTCACCCCTCCACTTT.

The rearrangement uses TRBV4-2 and TRBJ1-1, with 8 bases fitting TRBD1. Looked up from germline, CDR1 is LGHNA and CDR2 is YNFKEQ. This CDR3 spans 15 amino acids. V shed 4 bases, J shed 4 bases, and the junction held 8 bases outside the gene matches. The CDR3 DNA sequence: TGTGCCAGCAGCCGAATGACAGGGGTGGGCACTGAAGCTTTCTTT. Residues: CASSRMTGVGTEAFF.

In its sample, this clone was seen once. The rearrangement joins TRBV6-6 to TRBJ2-3, with TRBD1 as a possible D gene (5 bases). This CDR3 has 15 residues. V was cut by 0 bases and J by 3 bases, with 10 bases left in between. Germline assignment: CDR1 MNHNY and CDR2 SVGAGI (reference sequence). CDR3 DNA sequence: TGTGCCAGCAGTTACTCCAGGGTAGGAACAGATACGCAGTATTTT. It codes for CASSYSRVGTDTQYF.

V and J are TRBV7-3 and TRBJ2-2, with 13 bases fitting TRBD2. This CDR3 has 18 amino acids. Per germline, CDR1 SGHTA and CDR2 FQGTGA. Trimming took 5 bases from V and 6 from J; bases not matched to a gene: 12. CDR3 amino acids: CASSRSSTSGGAAGELFF. The CDR3 DNA sequence: TGTGCCAGCAGCCGATCCTCAACTAGCGGGGGGGCGGCCGGGGAGCTGTTTTTT.

The rearrangement joins TRBV4-2 to TRBJ2-1, with 11 nucleotides matching TRBD2. CDR1 is LGHNA, CDR2 YNFKEQ, per germline. The CDR3 is made up of 15 amino acids. Unmatched junction bases numbered 4, after V lost 2 bases and J lost 7 bases. CDR3 residues: CASSQRLAGGNEQFF. CDR3 DNA: TGTGCCAGCAGCCAACGCCTAGCGGGGGGTAATGAGCAGTTCTTC.

The chain has TRBV4-1 and TRBJ2-3; 13 positions match TRBD2. The CDR3 consists of 17 residues. The V and J ends lost 1 base and 3 bases, in that order; junction bases with no gene match: 4. In germline, CDR1 is MGHRA, CDR2 YSYEKL. As DNA, the CDR3 is TGCGCCAGCAGCCAAGTCGTGACTAGCGGGGGGACAGATACGCAGTATTTT. Amino acid sequence: CASSQVVTSGGTDTQYF.

This chain connects TRBV5-4 to TRBJ2-2; D possibly corresponds to TRBD2 (6 bases). CDR1 and CDR2 from the germline V gene are SGHNT and YYREEE (reference sequence). The CDR3 totals 14 residues. Trimming cost V 2 bases and J 6 bases, with 11 bases left between them. In DNA form, the CDR3 reads TGTGCCAGCAGCTTAGGATGGGGGGCCGGGGAGCTGTTTTTT. Its protein is CASSLGWGAGELFF.

The chain is built from TRBV27 and TRBJ1-1; D may be TRBD1 (5 bases). CDR1 MNHEY and CDR2 SMNVEV come from the germline V gene (reference sequence). The CDR3 contains 16 residues. V lost 5 bases, J lost 9 bases, and 25 bases lay in between. The CDR3: CASSRGGWGSGNQAFF. CDR3 nucleotides: TGTGCCAGCAGTCGGGGGGGTTGGGGGTCGGGAAATCAAGCTTTCTTT.